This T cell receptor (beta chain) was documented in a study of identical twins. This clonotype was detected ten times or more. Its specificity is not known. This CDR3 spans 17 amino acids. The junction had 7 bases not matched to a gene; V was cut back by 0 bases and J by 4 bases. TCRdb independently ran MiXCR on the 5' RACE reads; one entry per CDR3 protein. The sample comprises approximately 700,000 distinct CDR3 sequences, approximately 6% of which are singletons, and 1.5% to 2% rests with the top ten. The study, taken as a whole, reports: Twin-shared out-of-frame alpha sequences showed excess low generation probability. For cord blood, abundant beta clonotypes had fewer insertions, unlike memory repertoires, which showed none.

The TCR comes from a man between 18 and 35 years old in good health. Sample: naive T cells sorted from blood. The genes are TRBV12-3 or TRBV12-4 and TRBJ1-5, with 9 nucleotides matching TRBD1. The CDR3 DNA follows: TGTGCCAGCAGTTTAGCGCTCTCGGGACAGGGTAATCAGCCCCAGCATTTT. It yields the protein CASSLALSGQGNQPQHF.